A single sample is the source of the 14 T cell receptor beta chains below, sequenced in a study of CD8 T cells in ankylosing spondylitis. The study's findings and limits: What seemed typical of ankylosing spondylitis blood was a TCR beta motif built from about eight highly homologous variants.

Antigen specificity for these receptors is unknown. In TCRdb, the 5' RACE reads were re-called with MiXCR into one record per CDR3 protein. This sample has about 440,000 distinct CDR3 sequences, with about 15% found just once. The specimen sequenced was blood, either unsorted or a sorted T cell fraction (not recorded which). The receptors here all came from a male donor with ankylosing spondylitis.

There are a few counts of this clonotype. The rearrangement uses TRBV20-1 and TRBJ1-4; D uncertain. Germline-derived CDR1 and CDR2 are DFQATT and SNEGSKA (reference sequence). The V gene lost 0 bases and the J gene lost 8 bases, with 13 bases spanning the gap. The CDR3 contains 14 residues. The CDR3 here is CSARDVGFGEKLFF. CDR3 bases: TGCAGTGCTAGAGATGTGGGGTTTGGGGAAAAACTGTTTTTT.

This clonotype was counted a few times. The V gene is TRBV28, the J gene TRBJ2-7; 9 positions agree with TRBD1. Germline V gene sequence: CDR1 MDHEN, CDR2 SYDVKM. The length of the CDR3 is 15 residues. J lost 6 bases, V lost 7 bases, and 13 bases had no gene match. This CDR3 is CASTRGGQGSSEQYF. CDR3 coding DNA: TGTGCCAGCACCCGCGGTGGACAGGGGTCTAGCGAGCAGTACTTC. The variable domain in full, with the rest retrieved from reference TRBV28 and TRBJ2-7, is DVKVTQSSRYLVKRTGEKVFLECVQDMDHENMFWYRQDPGLGLRLIYFSYDVKMKEKGDIPEGYSVSREKKERFSLILESASTNQTSMYLCASTRGGQGSSEQYFGPGTRLTVT.

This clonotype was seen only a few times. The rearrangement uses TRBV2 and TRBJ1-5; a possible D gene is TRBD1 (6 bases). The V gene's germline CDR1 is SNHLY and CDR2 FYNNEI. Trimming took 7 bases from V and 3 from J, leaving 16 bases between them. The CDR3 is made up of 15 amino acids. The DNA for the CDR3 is TGTGCCAGCAACCCTGGGACAACTTACAATCAGCCCCAGCATTTT. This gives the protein CASNPGTTYNQPQHF.

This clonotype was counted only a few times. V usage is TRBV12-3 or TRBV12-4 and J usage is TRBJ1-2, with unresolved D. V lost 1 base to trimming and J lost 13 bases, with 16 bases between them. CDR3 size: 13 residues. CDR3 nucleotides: TGTGCCAGCAGTTTAGGTACCAAAATCGGGCCCACCTTC. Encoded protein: CASSLGTKIGPTF.

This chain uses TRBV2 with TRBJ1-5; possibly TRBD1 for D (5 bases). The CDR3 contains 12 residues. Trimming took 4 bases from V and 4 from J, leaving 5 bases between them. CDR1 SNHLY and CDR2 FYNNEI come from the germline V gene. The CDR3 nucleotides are TGTGCCAGCAGTGGACAGAATCAGCCCCAGCATTTT. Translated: CASSGQNQPQHF. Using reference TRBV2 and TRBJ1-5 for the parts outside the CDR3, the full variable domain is EPEVTQTPSHQVTQMGQEVILRCVPISNHLYFYWYRQILGQKVEFLVSFYNNEISEKSEIFDDQFSVERPDGSNFTLKIRSTKLEDSAMYFCASSGQNQPQHFGDGTRLSIL.

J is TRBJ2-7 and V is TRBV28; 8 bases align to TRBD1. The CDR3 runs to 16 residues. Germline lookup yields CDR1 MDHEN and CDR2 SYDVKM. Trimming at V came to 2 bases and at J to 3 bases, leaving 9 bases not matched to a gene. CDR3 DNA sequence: TGTGCCAGCAGTTTAACCGGGACAGGACGACGCTACGAGCAGTACTTC. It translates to CASSLTGTGRRYEQYF.

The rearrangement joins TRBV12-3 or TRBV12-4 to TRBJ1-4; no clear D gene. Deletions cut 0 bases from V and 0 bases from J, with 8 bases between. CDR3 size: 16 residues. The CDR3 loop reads CASSLAGRPTNEKLFF. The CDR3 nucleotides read TGTGCCAGCAGTTTAGCGGGCCGGCCAACTAATGAAAAACTGTTTTTT.

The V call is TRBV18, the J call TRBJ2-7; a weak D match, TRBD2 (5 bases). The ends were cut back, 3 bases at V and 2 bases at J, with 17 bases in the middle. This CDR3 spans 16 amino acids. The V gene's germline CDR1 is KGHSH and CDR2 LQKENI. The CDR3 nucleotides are TGTGCCAGCTCACCGGGATCGGGAACGCGTGCCTACGAGCAGTACTTC. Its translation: CASSPGSGTRAYEQYF.

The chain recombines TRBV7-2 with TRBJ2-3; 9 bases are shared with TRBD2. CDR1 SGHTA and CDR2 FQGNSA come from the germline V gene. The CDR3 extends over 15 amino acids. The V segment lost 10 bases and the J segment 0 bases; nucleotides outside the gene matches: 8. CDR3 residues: CATARTSVSTDTQYF. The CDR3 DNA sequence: TGTGCCACCGCCCGGACTAGCGTTAGCACAGATACGCAGTATTTT.

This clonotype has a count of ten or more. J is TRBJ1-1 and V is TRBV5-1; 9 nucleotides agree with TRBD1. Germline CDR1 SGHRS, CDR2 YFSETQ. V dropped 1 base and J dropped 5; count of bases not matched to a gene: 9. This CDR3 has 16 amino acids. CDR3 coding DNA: TGCGCCAGCAGCTTGAGGACAGGGGTCGAAGGGACTGAAGCTTTCTTT. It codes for CASSLRTGVEGTEAFF.

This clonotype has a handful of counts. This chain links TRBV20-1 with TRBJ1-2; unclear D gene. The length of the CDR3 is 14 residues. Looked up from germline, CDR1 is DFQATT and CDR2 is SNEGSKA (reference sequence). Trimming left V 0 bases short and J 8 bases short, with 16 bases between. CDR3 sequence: CSARDRSKPGGYTF. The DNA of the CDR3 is TGCAGTGCTAGAGATCGGTCGAAGCCGGGCGGCTACACCTTC.

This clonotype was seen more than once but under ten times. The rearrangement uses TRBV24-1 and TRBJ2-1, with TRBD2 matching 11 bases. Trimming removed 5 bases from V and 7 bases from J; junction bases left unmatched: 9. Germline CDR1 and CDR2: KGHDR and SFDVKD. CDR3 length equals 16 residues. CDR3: CATSGDSGRALNEQFF. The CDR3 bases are TGTGCCACCAGTGGAGATAGCGGGAGGGCCTTAAATGAGCAGTTCTTC.

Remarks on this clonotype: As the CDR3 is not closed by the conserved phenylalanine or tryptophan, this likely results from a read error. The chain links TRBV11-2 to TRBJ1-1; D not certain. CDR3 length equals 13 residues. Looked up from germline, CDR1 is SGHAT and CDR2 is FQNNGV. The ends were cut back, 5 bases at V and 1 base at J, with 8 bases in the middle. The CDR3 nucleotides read TGTGCCAGCAGCACCCGAAGGAACACTGAAGCTTTCTAT. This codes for CASSTRRNTEAFY.

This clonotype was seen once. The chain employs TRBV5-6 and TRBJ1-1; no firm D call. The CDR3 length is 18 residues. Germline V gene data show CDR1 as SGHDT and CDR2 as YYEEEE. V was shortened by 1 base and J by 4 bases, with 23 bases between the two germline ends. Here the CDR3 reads CASSLPGVTIKVGTEAFF. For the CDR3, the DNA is TGTGCCAGCAGCTTGCCTGGGGTGACAATCAAAGTGGGCACTGAAGCTTTCTTT.